The next 26 T cell receptor beta chains were all read from a single sample in a study of regulatory T cells in long-lasting Graves disease. Time point meaning: newly diagnosed GD, antithyroid drugs for less than 3 months. RNA isolated from PBMCs was used to make the TCR library. TCR beta libraries were built with iRepertoire HTBI primers and Arm-PCR of CDR3 regions. TCRdb analysed the multiplex PCR reads with MiXCR anew, one entry per CDR3 protein. The sample gives 400,000 to 450,000 distinct CDR3 sequences, about 17% of which show up once; around 10% is in the top ten. These same data were also listed under a study on T cells in Graves' hyperthyroidism and ophthalmopathy.

The sample consisted of peripheral blood mononuclear cells (PBMCs), taken at new diagnosis, from a patient treated with antithyroid drugs. These TCRs come from a young woman with Graves disease.

This clonotype was counted between two and nine times. The chain links TRBV3-1 to TRBJ2-5; 11 bases fit TRBD2. V gave up 1 base and J gave up 5 bases; unmatched junction bases: 9. The germline V gene has CDR1 LGHDT and CDR2 YNNKEL (reference sequence). The CDR3 runs 17 residues. The CDR3 DNA follows: TGTGCCAGCAGCCAAGGGGGGACTAGCGGAGGCCGCGAGACCCAGTACTTC. Amino acid sequence: CASSQGGTSGGRETQYF.

This clonotype occurred many times. The chain joins TRBV28 to TRBJ2-5, with TRBD2 identical over 8 bases. Unmatched junction bases numbered 11, after V lost 6 bases and J lost 2 bases. The CDR3 is 16 amino acids. Germline V gene lookup returns CDR1 MDHEN and CDR2 SYDVKM. This CDR3 is CASRPFSGALQETQYF. CDR3 coding DNA: TGTGCCAGCAGACCTTTTAGCGGGGCCCTTCAAGAGACCCAGTACTTC.

This clonotype was recorded many times. The V and J genes are TRBV7-2 and TRBJ2-7, with a tentative D call TRBD2 (6 bases). Trimming stripped 5 bases from V and 5 bases from J, with 19 bases between. The CDR3 sequence is 15 residues long. CDR1 and CDR2 (germline): SGHTA, FQGNSA. The CDR3 DNA reads TGTGCCAGCAGCGCCCCGCCGGGACTGGGAGACGAGCAGTACTTC. It specifies CASSAPPGLGDEQYF.

The chain links TRBV7-8 to TRBJ1-3; the D gene is possibly TRBD1 (5 bases). With 5 bases removed from V and 0 bases from J, the gap between germline ends came to 11 bases. Germline V lookup: CDR1 SGHVS, CDR2 FQNEAQ. The CDR3 has 15 amino acids. The CDR3 region has the DNA TGTGCCAGCAGCCCGGGACGCCTCTCTGGAAACACCATATATTTT. Translating gives CASSPGRLSGNTIYF.

The table lists this clonotype with many counts. The chain couples TRBV30 to TRBJ2-2, with D possibly matching TRBD2 (5 bases). The germline CDR1 and CDR2 sequences are GTSNPN and SVGIG (reference sequence). The CDR3 covers 15 residues. Trimming removed 3 bases at V and 10 bases at J, with 21 bases between. The CDR3 sequence is CAWSQRRVVKVELFF. Written as DNA, the CDR3 is TGTGCCTGGAGCCAACGGCGGGTCGTGAAGGTGGAGCTGTTTTTT.

The chain is built from TRBV3-1 and TRBJ2-4; 7 bases fit TRBD1. The germline V gene has CDR1 LGHDT and CDR2 YNNKEL (reference sequence). V was clipped by 5 bases and J by 1 base; unmatched bases: 8. CDR3 length: 16 amino acids. The DNA for the CDR3 is TGTGCCAGCAGCAATTTGGACAGGACTGCCAAAAACATTCAGTACTTC. This codes for CASSNLDRTAKNIQYF.

In its sample, this clonotype was seen many times. The chain links TRBV4-1 to TRBJ2-5; 12 nucleotides agree with TRBD1. Germline V gene data show CDR1 as MGHRA and CDR2 as YSYEKL. CDR3 size: 15 residues. V shed 2 bases and J 5 bases; nucleotides not matched to a gene: 3. The CDR3 DNA reads TGCGCCAGCAGCCAACCGGGACAGGGGGCTGAGACCCAGTACTTC. It codes for CASSQPGQGAETQYF.

This clonotype was seen ten or more times. The V and J genes are TRBV18 and TRBJ2-5; TRBD1 is a possible D gene (6 bases). The V gene's germline CDR1 is KGHSH and CDR2 LQKENI. The CDR3 consists of 15 residues. V gave up 2 bases and J gave up 1 base, with 11 bases separating them. The CDR3 sequence is CASSPVQGSQETQYF. CDR3 coding DNA: TGTGCCAGCTCACCAGTACAGGGAAGCCAAGAGACCCAGTACTTC.

This clonotype has ten or more counts. V gene TRBV29-1 combines with J gene TRBJ2-2; D ambiguous. The CDR3 has 13 residues. The germline V gene has CDR1 SQVTM and CDR2 ANQGSEA. Trimming removed 5 bases at V and 0 bases at J, with 7 bases between. Here the CDR3 reads CSVIESNTGELFF. CDR3 nucleotide sequence: TGCAGCGTTATTGAGTCGAACACCGGGGAGCTGTTTTTT.

This clonotype was observed many times. The rearrangement uses TRBV10-1 and TRBJ2-1; 10 bases line up with TRBD2. The CDR3 runs to 15 residues. Germline CDR1 WNHNN, CDR2 SYGVQD (reference sequence). V gave up 2 bases and J gave up 10 bases; unmatched junction bases: 8. The CDR3: CASSEGLAGDQEQFF. CDR3 coding DNA: TGCGCCAGCAGTGAGGGGCTAGCGGGAGATCAAGAGCAGTTCTTC.

This chain joins TRBV28 and TRBJ1-5; D is uncertain. The CDR3 spans 15 residues. Germline V lookup: CDR1 MDHEN, CDR2 SYDVKM. Trimming shortened V by 3 bases and J by 2 bases, and 11 bases separated the two germline ends. This CDR3 is CASSFRQVRNQPQHF. The CDR3 region has the DNA TGTGCCAGCAGTTTTCGGCAGGTCCGCAATCAGCCCCAGCATTTT.

This clonotype was seen many times. The chain recombines TRBV27 with TRBJ2-5; D tentatively reads TRBD1 or TRBD2 (6 bases each). CDR1 is MNHEY, CDR2 SMNVEV, per germline (reference sequence). Trimming stripped 4 bases from V and 2 bases from J, with 17 bases between. CDR3 length: 16 residues. DNA for the CDR3: TGTGCCAGCAGTTCCCCCCTGGGGGGCGGGCAAGAGACCCAGTACTTC. Translation gives CASSSPLGGGQETQYF.

V and J are TRBV7-3 and TRBJ1-1, with 10 bases lining up with TRBD1. The V segment lost 3 bases and the J segment 3 bases; nucleotides outside the gene matches: 4. Germline CDR1 is SGHTA and CDR2 is FQGTGA. The CDR3 runs to 15 residues. The CDR3 spells CASSFGTGVDTEAFF. The CDR3 DNA is TGTGCCAGCAGCTTCGGGACAGGGGTGGACACTGAAGCTTTCTTT. Drawing the rest from reference TRBV7-3 and TRBJ1-1, the complete variable domain is GAGVSQTPSNKVTEKGKYVELRCDPISGHTALYWYRQSLGQGPEFLIYFQGTGAADDSGLPNDRFFAVRPEGSVSTLKIQRTERGDSAVYLCASSFGTGVDTEAFFGQGTRLTVV.

This clonotype was seen more than once but under ten times. Being one base from a much bigger clone, this may be a read error. The chain employs TRBV28 and TRBJ2-3; 15 bases match TRBD2. The germline V gene encodes CDR1 MDHEN and CDR2 SYDVKM. The CDR3 is made up of 18 amino acids. DNA for the CDR3: TGTGCCAGCCGGGAGGGTTGGGGGACTAGCGGGAGGATGGAGACCCGGTACTTC. Translated: CASREGWGTSGRMETRYF.

The chain couples TRBV24-1 to TRBJ1-2; TRBD1 agrees at 8 bases. Germline loops: CDR1 KGHDR, CDR2 SFDVKD. The V and J ends lost 4 bases and 8 bases, in that order; junction bases with no gene match: 11. CDR3 length: 15 amino acids. In nucleotides, the CDR3 is TGTGCCACCAGTGAAGCTCAGGGGGCAAGTCCCGGCTACACCTTC. This gives the protein CATSEAQGASPGYTF.

This clonotype was observed at least ten times. This chain uses TRBV5-1 with TRBJ2-5, with 7 nucleotides matching TRBD2. Unmatched junction bases numbered 13, after V lost 3 bases and J lost 5 bases. This CDR3 has 16 residues. Germline V lookup: CDR1 SGHRS, CDR2 YFSETQ. CDR3 bases: TGCGCCAGCAGCTCTGGGGCGGCTAGCGGTTTGGAGACCCAGTACTTC. This translates into CASSSGAASGLETQYF.

This clonotype was observed many times. The J gene is TRBJ2-3, the V gene TRBV28; TRBD2 matches 7 bases. Germline-derived CDR1 and CDR2 are MDHEN and SYDVKM. This CDR3 has 15 amino acids. The junction had 13 bases not matched to a gene; V was cut back by 9 bases and J by 4 bases. CDR3 DNA sequence: TGTGCCAGTAAAAAACGTGGGAGGGCTGCAGATACGCAGTATTTT. It yields the protein CASKKRGRAADTQYF.

This clonotype was picked up many times. The CDR3 sequence: CSARVRKGVRSNEQYF. For the CDR3, the DNA is TGCAGTGCTAGAGTAAGGAAGGGGGTTCGTAGTAACGAGCAGTACTTC. This chain connects TRBV20-1 to TRBJ2-7; D is perhaps TRBD1 (6 bases). With 1 base removed from V and 5 bases from J, the gap between germline ends came to 21 bases. Looked up from germline, CDR1 is DFQATT and CDR2 is SNEGSKA (reference sequence). This CDR3 has 16 residues.

This clonotype was observed at least ten times. The chain has TRBV28 and TRBJ2-3; a weak D match, TRBD2 (7 bases). The germline gives CDR1 MDHEN, CDR2 SYDVKM. V gave up 5 bases and J gave up 0 bases, with 24 bases separating them. This CDR3 comprises 19 residues. CDR3 in DNA: TGTGCCAGCAGTACCGAGGGGGGACTACTTAGCCCTAGCACAGATACGCAGTATTTT. Encoded protein: CASSTEGGLLSPSTDTQYF.

Notes on this clonotype: Since a much larger clone is just one base distant, this may be a read error. The gene calls are TRBV18 and TRBJ2-5; TRBD2 might be the D (6 bases). The V end was cut by 2 bases, the J end by 9 bases, with 10 bases between. From germline, CDR1 is KGHSH and CDR2 LQKENI. This CDR3 has 12 amino acids. The CDR3 bases are TGTGCCAGCTCACCAGCAAGGGAGGCCCAGTACTTC. Encoded protein: CASSPAREAQYF. Full variable domain (rest looked up from reference TRBV18 and TRBJ2-5): NAGVMQNPRHLVRRRGQEARLRCSPMKGHSHVYWYRQLPEEGLKFMVYLQKENIIDESGMPKERFSAEFPKEGPSILRIQQVVRGDSAAYFCASSPAREAQYFGPGTRLLVL.

This clonotype has ten or more counts. This sequence joins TRBV27 and TRBJ2-3; 10 positions agree with TRBD1. The CDR3 runs to 18 residues. Trimming at V came to 5 bases and at J to 2 bases, leaving 13 bases not matched to a gene. Germline V lookup: CDR1 MNHEY, CDR2 SMNVEV (reference sequence). DNA of the CDR3: TGTGCCAGCAGTCCTCCGGGACAGGGGACTAGACACACAGATACGCAGTATTTT. It specifies CASSPPGQGTRHTDTQYF.

The chain couples TRBV14 to TRBJ2-1; D not certain. Germline V gives CDR1 SGHDN, CDR2 FVKESK. The length of the CDR3 is 14 residues. The V and J ends lost 3 bases and 2 bases respectively, with 8 bases between them. CDR3 DNA sequence: TGTGCCAGCAGCCAGGTTCCTACCTACAATGAGCAGTTCTTC. It codes for CASSQVPTYNEQFF. Looking up the rest from reference TRBV14 and TRBJ2-1 gives the full variable domain: EAGVTQFPSHSVIEKGQTVTLRCDPISGHDNLYWYRRVMGKEIKFLLHFVKESKQDESGMPNNRFLAERTGGTYSTLKVQPAELEDSGVYFCASSQVPTYNEQFFGPGTRLTVL.

This clonotype showed up many times. The chain carries TRBV7-2 and TRBJ2-1; a possible D gene is TRBD2 (5 bases). V was pared by 5 bases and J by 7 bases, with 12 bases between. This CDR3 comprises 13 residues. CDR1 is SGHTA, CDR2 FQGNSA, per germline. Here the CDR3 DNA reads TGTGCCAGCAGCGCGGGTCCCTGGAATGAGCAGTTCTTC. Its translation is CASSAGPWNEQFF.

V and J are TRBV2 and TRBJ2-1; 9 bases agree with TRBD2. After removal of 8 bases from V and 0 bases from J, the junction contained 11 bases not matched to a gene. Germline lookup yields CDR1 SNHLY and CDR2 FYNNEI. The CDR3 is 17 residues long. CDR3 sequence reads: CASAGLAGRDSYNEQFF. CDR3 nucleotide sequence: TGTGCCAGCGCTGGGCTAGCGGGAAGAGACTCCTACAATGAGCAGTTCTTC.

This clonotype was seen more than once but under ten times. The genes are TRBV19 and TRBJ1-2, with D possibly matching TRBD1 (6 bases). Germline CDR1 reads LNHDA; CDR2 reads SQIVND (reference sequence). Trimming took 5 bases from V and 8 from J, leaving 12 bases between them. The CDR3 runs to 12 residues. CDR3 sequence: CASSQNREGYTF. The CDR3 nucleotides are TGTGCCAGTAGTCAAAACAGGGAAGGCTACACCTTC.

The CDR3 here is CASSTGSRMVYNEQFF. The CDR3 DNA reads as TGTGCCAGCAGTACGGGATCTCGGATGGTCTACAATGAGCAGTTCTTC. This chain joins TRBV7-9 and TRBJ2-1, with a tentative D call TRBD2 (5 bases). Trimming cost V 6 bases and J 3 bases, with 18 bases left between them. The CDR3 spans 16 residues. Germline CDR1 reads SEHNR; CDR2 reads FQNEAQ (reference sequence).